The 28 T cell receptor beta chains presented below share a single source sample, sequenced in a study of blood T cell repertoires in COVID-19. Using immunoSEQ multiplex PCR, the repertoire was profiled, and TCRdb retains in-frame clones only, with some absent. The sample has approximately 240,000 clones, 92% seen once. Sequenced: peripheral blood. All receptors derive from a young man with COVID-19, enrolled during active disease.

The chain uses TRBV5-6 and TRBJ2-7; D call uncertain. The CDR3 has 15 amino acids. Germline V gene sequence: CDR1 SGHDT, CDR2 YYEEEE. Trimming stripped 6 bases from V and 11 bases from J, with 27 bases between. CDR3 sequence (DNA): TGTGCCAGCACCCTCCCCGGCGGTCCCCCAGAAACTGAGTACTTC. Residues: CASTLPGGPPETEYF.

The CDR3 spells CASSYEGGKETQYF. For the CDR3, the DNA is TGTGCCAGCAGCTACGAGGGGGGGAAAGAGACCCAGTACTTC. The V call is TRBV5-4, the J call TRBJ2-5, with a possible D match to TRBD2 (7 bases). CDR3 length: 14 residues. V lost 3 bases to trimming and J lost 3 bases, with 12 bases between them. Germline lookup yields CDR1 SGHNT and CDR2 YYREEE (reference sequence).

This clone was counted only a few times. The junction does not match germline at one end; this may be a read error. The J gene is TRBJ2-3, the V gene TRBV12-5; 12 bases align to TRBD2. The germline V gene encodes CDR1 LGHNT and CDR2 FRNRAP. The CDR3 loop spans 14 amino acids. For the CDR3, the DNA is TGTGCTAGTGGTCCCCCCCCAACTAGCGGGGGGCCCGATTTT. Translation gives CASGPPPTSGGPDF.

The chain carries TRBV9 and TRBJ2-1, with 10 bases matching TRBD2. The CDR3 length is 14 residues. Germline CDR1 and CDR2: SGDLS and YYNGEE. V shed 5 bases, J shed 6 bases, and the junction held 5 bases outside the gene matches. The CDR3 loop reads CASSPSGGFNEQFF. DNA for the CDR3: TGTGCCAGCAGTCCTAGCGGGGGATTCAATGAGCAGTTCTTC. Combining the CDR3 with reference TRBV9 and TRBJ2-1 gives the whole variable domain DSGVTQTPKHLITATGQRVTLRCSPRSGDLSVYWYQQSLDQGLQFLIQYYNGEERAKGNILERFSAQQFPDLHSELNLSSLELGDSALYFCASSPSGGFNEQFFGPGTRLTVL.

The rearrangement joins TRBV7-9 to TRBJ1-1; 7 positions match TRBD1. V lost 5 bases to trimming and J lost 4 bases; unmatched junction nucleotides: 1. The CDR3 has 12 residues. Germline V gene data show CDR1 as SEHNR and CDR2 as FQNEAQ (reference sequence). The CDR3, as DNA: TGTGCCAGCAGCCAGGGGGGCACTGAAGCTTTCTTT. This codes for CASSQGGTEAFF.

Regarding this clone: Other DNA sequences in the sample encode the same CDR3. The CDR3 reads CASSLGGTSGYEQYF. CDR3 bases: TGTGCCAGCAGCTTAGGAGGGACTAGCGGTTACGAGCAGTACTTC. This chain links TRBV7-2 with TRBJ2-7; TRBD2 agrees at 11 bases. CDR1 and CDR2 (germline): SGHTA, FQGNSA. The trim removed 1 base at V and 4 bases at J, leaving 3 bases unmatched. The CDR3 runs to 15 residues.

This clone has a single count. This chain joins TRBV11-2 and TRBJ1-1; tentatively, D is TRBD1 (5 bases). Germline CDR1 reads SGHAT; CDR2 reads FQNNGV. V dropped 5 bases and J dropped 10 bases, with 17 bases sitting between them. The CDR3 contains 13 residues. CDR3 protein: CASSVGQSAPAFF. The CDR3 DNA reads TGTGCCAGCAGCGTAGGACAAAGTGCCCCAGCTTTCTTT.

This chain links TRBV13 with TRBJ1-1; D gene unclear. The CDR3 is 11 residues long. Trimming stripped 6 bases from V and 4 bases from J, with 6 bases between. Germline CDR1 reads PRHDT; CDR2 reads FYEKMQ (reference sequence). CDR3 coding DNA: TGTGCCAGCAGTCCCGGCACTGAAGCTTTCTTT. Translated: CASSPGTEAFF.

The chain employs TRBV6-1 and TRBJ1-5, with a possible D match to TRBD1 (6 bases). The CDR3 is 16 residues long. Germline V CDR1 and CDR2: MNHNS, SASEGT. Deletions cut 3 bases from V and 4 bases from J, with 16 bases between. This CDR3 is CASSDQAGVGNQPQHF. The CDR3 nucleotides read TGTGCCAGCAGTGACCAGGCAGGGGTTGGGAATCAGCCCCAGCATTTT.

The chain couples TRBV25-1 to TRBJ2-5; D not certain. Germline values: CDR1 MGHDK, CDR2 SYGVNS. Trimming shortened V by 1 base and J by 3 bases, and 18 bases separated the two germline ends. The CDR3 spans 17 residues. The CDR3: CASSEFKPRGPKETQYF. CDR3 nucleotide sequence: TGTGCCAGCAGTGAATTCAAACCTCGAGGTCCTAAAGAGACCCAGTACTTC.

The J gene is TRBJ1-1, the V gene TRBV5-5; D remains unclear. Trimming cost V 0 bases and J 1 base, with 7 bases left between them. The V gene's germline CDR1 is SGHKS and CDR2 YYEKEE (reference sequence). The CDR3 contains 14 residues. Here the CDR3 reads CASSLGHRNTEAFF. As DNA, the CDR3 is TGTGCCAGCAGCTTGGGACATCGGAACACTGAAGCTTTCTTT. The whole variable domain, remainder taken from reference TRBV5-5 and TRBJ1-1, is DAGVTQSPTHLIKTRGQQVTLRCSPISGHKSVSWYQQVLGQGPQFIFQYYEKEERGRGNFPDRFSARQFPNYSSELNVNALLLGDSALYLCASSLGHRNTEAFFGQGTRLTVV.

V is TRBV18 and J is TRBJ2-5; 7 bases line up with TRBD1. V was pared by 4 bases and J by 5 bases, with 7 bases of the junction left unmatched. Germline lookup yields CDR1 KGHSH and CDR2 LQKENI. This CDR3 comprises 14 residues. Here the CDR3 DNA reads TGTGCCAGCTCACGACAGGGCGAGGCGGAGACCCAGTACTTC. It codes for CASSRQGEAETQYF.

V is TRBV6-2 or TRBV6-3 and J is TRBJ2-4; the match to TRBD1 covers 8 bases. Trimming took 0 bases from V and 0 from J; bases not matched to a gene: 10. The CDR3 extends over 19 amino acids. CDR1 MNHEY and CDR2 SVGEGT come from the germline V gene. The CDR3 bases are TGTGCCAGCAGTTACTCCGGACAGGGAAGGGGATTAGCCAAAAACATTCAGTACTTC. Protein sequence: CASSYSGQGRGLAKNIQYF.

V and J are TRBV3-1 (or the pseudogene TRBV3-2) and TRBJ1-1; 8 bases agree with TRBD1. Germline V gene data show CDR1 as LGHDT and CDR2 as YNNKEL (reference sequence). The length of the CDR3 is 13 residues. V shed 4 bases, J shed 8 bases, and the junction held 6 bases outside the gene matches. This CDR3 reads CASSPGQGTEAFF. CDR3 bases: TGTGCCAGCAGCCCTGGACAGGGTACGGAAGCTTTCTTT.

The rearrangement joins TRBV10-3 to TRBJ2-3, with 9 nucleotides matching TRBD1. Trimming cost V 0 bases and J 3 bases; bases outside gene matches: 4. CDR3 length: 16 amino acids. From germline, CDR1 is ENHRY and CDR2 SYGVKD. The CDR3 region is CAISESGQGGTDTQYF. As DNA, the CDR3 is TGTGCCATCAGTGAGTCGGGACAGGGAGGGACAGATACGCAGTATTTT.

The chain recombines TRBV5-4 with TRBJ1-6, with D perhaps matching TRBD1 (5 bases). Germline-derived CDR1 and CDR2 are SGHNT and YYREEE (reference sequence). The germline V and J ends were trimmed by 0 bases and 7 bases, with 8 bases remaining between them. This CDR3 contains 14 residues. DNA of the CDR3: TGTGCCAGCAGCTTGGCCAGGGTCAATTCACCCCTCCACTTT. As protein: CASSLARVNSPLHF.

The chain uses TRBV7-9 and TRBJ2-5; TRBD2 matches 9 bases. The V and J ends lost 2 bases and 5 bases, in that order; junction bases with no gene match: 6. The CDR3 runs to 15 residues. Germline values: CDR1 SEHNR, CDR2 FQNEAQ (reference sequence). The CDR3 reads CASSLILAGMETQYF. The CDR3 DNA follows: TGTGCCAGCAGCTTAATCCTAGCGGGGATGGAGACCCAGTACTTC.

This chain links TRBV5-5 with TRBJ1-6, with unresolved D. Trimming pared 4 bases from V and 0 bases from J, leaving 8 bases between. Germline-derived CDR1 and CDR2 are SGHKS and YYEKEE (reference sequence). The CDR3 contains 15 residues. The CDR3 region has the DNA TGTGCCAGCAGCCCCATCGGCTCCTATAATTCACCCCTCCACTTT. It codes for CASSPIGSYNSPLHF.

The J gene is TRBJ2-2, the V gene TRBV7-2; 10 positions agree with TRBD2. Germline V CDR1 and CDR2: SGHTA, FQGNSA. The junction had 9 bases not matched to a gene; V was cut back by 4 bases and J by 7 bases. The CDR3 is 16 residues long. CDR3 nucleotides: TGTGCCAGCAGCTCAAAGCGGGGGGGCCGAATCGGGGAGCTGTTTTTT. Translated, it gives CASSSKRGGRIGELFF.

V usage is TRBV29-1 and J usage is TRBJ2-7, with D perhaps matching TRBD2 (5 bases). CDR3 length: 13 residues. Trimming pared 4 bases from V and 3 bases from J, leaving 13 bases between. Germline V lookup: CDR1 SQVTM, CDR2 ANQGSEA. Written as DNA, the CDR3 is TGCAGCGTTGGCTCACTAGTCGACTACGAGCAGTACTTC. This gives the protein CSVGSLVDYEQYF.

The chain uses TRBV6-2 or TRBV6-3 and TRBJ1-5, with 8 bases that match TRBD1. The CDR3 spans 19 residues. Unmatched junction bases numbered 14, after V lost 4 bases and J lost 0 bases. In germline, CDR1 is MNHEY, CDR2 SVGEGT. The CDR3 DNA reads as TGTGCCAGCAGTTTTACGCGAGGACAGGGTTTAGATAGCAATCAGCCCCAGCATTTT. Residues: CASSFTRGQGLDSNQPQHF.

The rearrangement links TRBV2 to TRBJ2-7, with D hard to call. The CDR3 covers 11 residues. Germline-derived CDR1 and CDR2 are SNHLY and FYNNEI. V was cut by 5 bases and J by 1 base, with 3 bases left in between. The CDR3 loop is CASSSSYEQYF. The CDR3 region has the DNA TGTGCCAGCAGTTCGTCCTACGAGCAGTACTTC.

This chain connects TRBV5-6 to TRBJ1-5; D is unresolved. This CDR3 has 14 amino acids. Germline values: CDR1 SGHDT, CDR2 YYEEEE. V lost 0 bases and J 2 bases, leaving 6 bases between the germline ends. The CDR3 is CASSLGEGNQPQHF. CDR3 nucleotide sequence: TGTGCCAGCAGCTTGGGGGAGGGCAATCAGCCCCAGCATTTT.

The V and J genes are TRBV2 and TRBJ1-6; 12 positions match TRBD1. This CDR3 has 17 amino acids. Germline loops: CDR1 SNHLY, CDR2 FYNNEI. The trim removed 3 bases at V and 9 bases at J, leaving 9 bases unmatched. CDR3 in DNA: TGTGCCAGCAGTGAGGGGACAGGGGGCACGCGGAGTTCACCCCTCCACTTT. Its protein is CASSEGTGGTRSSPLHF.

In DNA, the CDR3 is TGTGCCAGCAGTTTACTAGCGGGGGTATACGAGCAGTACTTC. It encodes CASSLLAGVYEQYF. This chain joins TRBV28 and TRBJ2-7; 10 positions match TRBD2. This CDR3 contains 14 residues. J was trimmed by 4 bases and V by 2 bases; bases with no gene match: 2. Germline CDR1 is MDHEN and CDR2 is SYDVKM.

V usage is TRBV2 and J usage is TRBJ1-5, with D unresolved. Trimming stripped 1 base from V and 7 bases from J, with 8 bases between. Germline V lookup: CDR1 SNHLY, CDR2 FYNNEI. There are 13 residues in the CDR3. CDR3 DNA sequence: TGTGCCAGCAGTGAAGAACCCCGGCAGCCCCAGCATTTT. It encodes CASSEEPRQPQHF. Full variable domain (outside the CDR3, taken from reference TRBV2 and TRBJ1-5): EPEVTQTPSHQVTQMGQEVILRCVPISNHLYFYWYRQILGQKVEFLVSFYNNEISEKSEIFDDQFSVERPDGSNFTLKIRSTKLEDSAMYFCASSEEPRQPQHFGDGTRLSIL.

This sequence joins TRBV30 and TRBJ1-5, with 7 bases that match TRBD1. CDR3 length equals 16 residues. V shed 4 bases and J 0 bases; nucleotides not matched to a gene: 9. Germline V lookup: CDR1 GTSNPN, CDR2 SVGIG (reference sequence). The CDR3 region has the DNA TGTGCCTGGACCCCGACAGGGCTACTTAGCAATCAGCCCCAGCATTTT. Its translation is CAWTPTGLLSNQPQHF.

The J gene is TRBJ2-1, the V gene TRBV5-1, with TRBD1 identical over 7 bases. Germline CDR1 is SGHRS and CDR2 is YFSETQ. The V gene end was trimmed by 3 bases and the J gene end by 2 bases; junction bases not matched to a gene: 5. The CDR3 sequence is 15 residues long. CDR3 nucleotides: TGCGCCAGCAGCTCGCGACAGGGAGCCTACAATGAGCAGTTCTTC. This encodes CASSSRQGAYNEQFF.